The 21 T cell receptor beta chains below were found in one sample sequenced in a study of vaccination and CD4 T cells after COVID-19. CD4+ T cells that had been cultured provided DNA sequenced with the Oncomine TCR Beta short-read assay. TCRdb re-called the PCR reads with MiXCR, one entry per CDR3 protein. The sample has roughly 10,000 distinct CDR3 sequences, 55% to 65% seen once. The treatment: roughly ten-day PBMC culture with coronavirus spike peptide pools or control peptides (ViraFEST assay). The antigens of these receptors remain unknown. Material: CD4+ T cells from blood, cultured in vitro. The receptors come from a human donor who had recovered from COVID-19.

CDR3 sequence: CASSEDRGDNYGYTF. The CDR3, as DNA: TGTGCCAGCAGCGAGGACAGGGGCGATAACTATGGCTACACCTTC. The V and J genes are TRBV7-8 and TRBJ1-2, with 9 bases fitting TRBD1. Losses at the gene ends were 5 bases for V and 1 base for J; bases not matched to a gene: 5. Germline values: CDR1 SGHVS, CDR2 FQNEAQ. The CDR3 runs 15 residues.

The CDR3 protein is CATSDFYSTDTQYF. The CDR3 bases are TGTGCCACCAGTGATTTCTACAGCACAGATACGCAGTATTTT. The chain is built from TRBV24-1 and TRBJ2-3; D is unclear. V was cut by 1 base and J by 0 bases, with 4 bases left in between. The CDR3 is 14 amino acids. The germline CDR1 and CDR2 sequences are KGHDR and SFDVKD.

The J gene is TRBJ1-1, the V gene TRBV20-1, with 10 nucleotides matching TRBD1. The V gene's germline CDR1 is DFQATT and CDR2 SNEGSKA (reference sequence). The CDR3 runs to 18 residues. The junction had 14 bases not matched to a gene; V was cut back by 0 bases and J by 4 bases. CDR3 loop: CSAREARQGAKWVTEAFF. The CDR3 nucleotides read TGCAGTGCTAGAGAGGCCCGACAGGGGGCGAAATGGGTCACTGAAGCTTTCTTT.

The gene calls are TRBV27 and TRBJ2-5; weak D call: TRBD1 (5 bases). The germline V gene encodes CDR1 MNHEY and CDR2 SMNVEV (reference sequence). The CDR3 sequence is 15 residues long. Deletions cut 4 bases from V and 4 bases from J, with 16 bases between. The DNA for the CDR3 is TGTGCCAGCAGTTCAAGTGGTACAGGACGAGAGACCCAGTACTTC. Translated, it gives CASSSSGTGRETQYF.

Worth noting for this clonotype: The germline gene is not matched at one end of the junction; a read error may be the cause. The CDR3: CASSSGVVLHSVF. The DNA of the CDR3 is TGTGCCAGCAGCTCCGGGGTGGTGTTACATTCGGTATTC. The chain employs TRBV5-4 and TRBJ1-2; D is undetermined. Germline V gives CDR1 SGHNT, CDR2 YYREEE (reference sequence). The CDR3 loop spans 13 amino acids.

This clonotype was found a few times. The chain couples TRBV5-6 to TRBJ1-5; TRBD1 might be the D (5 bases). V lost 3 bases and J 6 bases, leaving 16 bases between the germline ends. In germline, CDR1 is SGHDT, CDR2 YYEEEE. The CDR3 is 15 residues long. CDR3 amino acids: CASSSQPGYGQPQHF. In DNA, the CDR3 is TGTGCCAGCAGCTCGCAGCCAGGGTACGGTCAGCCCCAGCATTTT.

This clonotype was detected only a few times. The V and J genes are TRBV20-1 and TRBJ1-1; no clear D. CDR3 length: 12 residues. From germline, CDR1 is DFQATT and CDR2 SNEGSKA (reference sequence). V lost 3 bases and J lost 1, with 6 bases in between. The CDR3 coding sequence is TGCAGTGCTAGTATACGGAACACTGAAGCTTTCTTT. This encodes CSASIRNTEAFF.

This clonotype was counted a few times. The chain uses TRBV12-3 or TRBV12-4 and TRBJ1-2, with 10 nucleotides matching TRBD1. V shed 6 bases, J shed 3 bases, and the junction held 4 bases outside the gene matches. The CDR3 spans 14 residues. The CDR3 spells CASRSTGGDYGYTF. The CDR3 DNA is TGTGCCAGCAGGTCGACAGGGGGCGACTATGGCTACACCTTC.

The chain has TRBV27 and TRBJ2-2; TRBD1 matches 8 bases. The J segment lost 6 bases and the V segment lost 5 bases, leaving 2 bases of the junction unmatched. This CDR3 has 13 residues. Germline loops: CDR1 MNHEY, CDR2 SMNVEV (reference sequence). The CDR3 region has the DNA TGTGCCAGCAGTCTCAGGGGGCCCGGGGAGCTGTTTTTT. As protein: CASSLRGPGELFF.

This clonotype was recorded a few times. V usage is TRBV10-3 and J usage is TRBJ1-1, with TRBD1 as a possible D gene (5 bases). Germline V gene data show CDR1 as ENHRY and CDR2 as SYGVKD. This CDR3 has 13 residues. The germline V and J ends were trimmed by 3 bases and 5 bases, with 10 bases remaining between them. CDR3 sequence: CAISEGEGTEAFF. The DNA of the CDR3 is TGTGCCATCAGTGAAGGGGAGGGGACTGAAGCTTTCTTT.

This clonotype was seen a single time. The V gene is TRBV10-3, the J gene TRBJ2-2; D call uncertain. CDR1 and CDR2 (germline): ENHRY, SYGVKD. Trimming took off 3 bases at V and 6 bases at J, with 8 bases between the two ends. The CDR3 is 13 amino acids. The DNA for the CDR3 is TGTGCCATCAGTGAAAGGAGTCCCGGGGAGCTGTTTTTT. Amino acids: CAISERSPGELFF.

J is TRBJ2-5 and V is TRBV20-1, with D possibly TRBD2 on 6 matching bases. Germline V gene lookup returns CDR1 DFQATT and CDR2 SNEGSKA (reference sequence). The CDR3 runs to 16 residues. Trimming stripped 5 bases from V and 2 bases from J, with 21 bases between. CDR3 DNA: TGCAGTGCTGCCCCCATACCGGGAGTACTACAAGAGACCCAGTACTTC. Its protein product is CSAAPIPGVLQETQYF.

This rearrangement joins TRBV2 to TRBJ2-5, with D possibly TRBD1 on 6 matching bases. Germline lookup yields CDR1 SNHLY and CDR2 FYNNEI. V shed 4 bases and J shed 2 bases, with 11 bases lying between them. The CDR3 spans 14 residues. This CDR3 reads CASSGDNIQETQYF. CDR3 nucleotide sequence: TGTGCCAGCAGTGGGGACAATATTCAAGAGACCCAGTACTTC.

CDR3 sequence (DNA): TGCAGTGTACCCAGGGGCTTTGGTGTAGATACGCAGTATTTT. This codes for CSVPRGFGVDTQYF. The chain employs TRBV20-1 and TRBJ2-3; weak D call: TRBD1 (6 bases). CDR3 length: 14 amino acids. CDR1 is DFQATT and CDR2 is SNEGSKA in the germline V gene (reference sequence). Deletions cut 7 bases from V and 5 bases from J, with 19 bases between.

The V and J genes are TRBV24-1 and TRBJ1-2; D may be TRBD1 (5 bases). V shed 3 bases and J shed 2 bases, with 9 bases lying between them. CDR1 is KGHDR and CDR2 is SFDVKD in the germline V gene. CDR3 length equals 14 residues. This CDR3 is CATSDQTENYGYTF. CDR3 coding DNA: TGTGCCACCAGTGATCAGACAGAGAACTATGGCTACACCTTC.

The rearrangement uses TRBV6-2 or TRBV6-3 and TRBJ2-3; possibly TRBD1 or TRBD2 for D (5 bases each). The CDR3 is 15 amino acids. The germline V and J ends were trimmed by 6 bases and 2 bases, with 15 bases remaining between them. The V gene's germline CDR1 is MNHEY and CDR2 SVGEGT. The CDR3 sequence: CASRPEGTATDTQYF. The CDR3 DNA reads TGTGCCAGCAGACCCGAGGGGACGGCCACAGATACGCAGTATTTT.

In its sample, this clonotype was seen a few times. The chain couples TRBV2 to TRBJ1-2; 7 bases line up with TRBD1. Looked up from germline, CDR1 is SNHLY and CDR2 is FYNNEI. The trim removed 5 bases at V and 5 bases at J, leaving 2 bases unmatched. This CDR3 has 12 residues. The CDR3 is CASSNRGYGYTF. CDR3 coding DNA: TGTGCCAGCAGTAACAGGGGTTATGGCTACACCTTC.

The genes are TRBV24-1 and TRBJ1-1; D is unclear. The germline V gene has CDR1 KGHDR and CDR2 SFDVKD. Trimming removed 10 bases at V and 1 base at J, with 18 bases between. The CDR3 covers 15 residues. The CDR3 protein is CATSYTTRGNTEAFF. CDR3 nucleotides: TGTGCCACATCGTATACAACAAGAGGGAACACTGAAGCTTTCTTT.

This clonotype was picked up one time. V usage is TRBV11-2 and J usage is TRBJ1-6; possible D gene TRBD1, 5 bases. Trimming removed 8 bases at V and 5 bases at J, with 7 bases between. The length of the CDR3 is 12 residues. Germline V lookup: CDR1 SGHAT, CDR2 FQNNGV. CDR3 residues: CASGGNNSPLHF. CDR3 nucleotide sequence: TGTGCCAGCGGGGGGAATAATTCACCCCTCCACTTT.

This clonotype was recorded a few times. CDR3 DNA: TGTGCCAGCAGTACACGACAGAATTCACCCCTCCACTTT. Residues: CASSTRQNSPLHF. This chain joins TRBV6-1 and TRBJ1-6; tentatively, D is TRBD1 (5 bases). The length of the CDR3 is 13 residues. From germline, CDR1 is MNHNS and CDR2 SASEGT. V was clipped by 5 bases and J by 7 bases, with 9 bases between them.

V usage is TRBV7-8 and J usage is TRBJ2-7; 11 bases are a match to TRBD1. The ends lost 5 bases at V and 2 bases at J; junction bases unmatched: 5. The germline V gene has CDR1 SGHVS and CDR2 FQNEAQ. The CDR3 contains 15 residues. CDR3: CASSGRTGGAYEQYF. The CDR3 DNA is TGTGCCAGCAGCGGCCGGACAGGGGGCGCCTACGAGCAGTACTTC.